The entry below gives a single T cell receptor beta chain sequence along with its context. Generated by immunoSEQ multiplex PCR, the TCRdb table keeps only in-frame clones and is missing some. The sample contains over a million clones, approximately 96% of which appear only once. This record belongs to a study of shared clonotypes between healthy human individuals. This CDR3 contains 14 residues. V shed 5 bases and J 3 bases; nucleotides not matched to a gene: 7. Per the germline V gene, CDR1 is MNHEY and CDR2 is SVGAGI. The sample comprised naive CD4+ T cells sorted from blood. Subset in this sample: CD45RA+ positively selected. This clonotype was sampled from a man aged 25-45 years in good health. The chain couples TRBV6-5 to TRBJ2-7, with 7 bases identical to TRBD1. CDR3 in DNA: TGTGCCAGCAGTCCTTGGGACAGTTTCTACGAGCAGTACTTC. Translated, it gives CASSPWDSFYEQYF.